This entry is about one T cell receptor (beta chain). The data are from a study of blood T cell repertoires in COVID-19. About the study: Sources were T cells, B-cell-depleted T cells, or PBMCs; the material itself was cDNA or gDNA.

The assay was immunoSEQ multiplex PCR, and TCRdb's table has in-frame clones only and misses some. The sample shows about 150,000 clones, more than 80% of them seen only once. The clonotype comes from a woman in her fifties or sixties with active COVID-19. The sample consisted of peripheral blood.

DNA for the CDR3: TGTGCCAGTAGTACACATAGCGGGAGTTCCTACAATGAGCAGTTCTTC. This translates into CASSTHSGSSYNEQFF. The chain combines TRBV19 with TRBJ2-1; 9 bases fit TRBD2. There are 16 residues in the CDR3. Per the germline V gene, CDR1 is LNHDA and CDR2 is SQIVND (reference sequence). Unmatched junction bases numbered 5, after V lost 4 bases and J lost 1 base.